These 16 T cell receptor beta chains were all obtained from the same sample, sequenced in a study of blood T cell repertoires in COVID-19. Only in-frame clones appear in the TCRdb table, and some are missing; sequencing was by immunoSEQ multiplex PCR. The sample carries 78,000 or so clones, 65% to 90% recorded once. Sequencing was carried out using peripheral blood. All receptors come from a woman between 55 and 75 years old with acute or convalescent COVID-19.

The chain recombines TRBV10-3 with TRBJ1-2; 11 bases fit TRBD1. The J segment lost 7 bases and the V segment lost 5 bases, leaving 9 bases of the junction unmatched. Germline V gene data show CDR1 as ENHRY and CDR2 as SYGVKD. The CDR3 has 15 amino acids. In DNA, the CDR3 is TGTGCCATCAGTCCCGGGACAGGGGGTTTTCGTGGCTACACCTTC. Its translation: CAISPGTGGFRGYTF.

V and J are TRBV2 and TRBJ1-1; D not resolved. This CDR3 has 13 residues. Deletions cut 8 bases from V and 1 base from J, with 11 bases between. Germline values: CDR1 SNHLY, CDR2 FYNNEI. The CDR3: CASAGSANTEAFF. The CDR3 nucleotides read TGTGCCAGCGCCGGTAGCGCGAACACTGAAGCTTTCTTT.

In its sample, this clone was seen once. The chain employs TRBV5-1 and TRBJ2-5, with 10 bases identical to TRBD1. Germline lookup yields CDR1 SGHRS and CDR2 YFSETQ. V was clipped by 3 bases and J by 4 bases; unmatched bases: 6. The CDR3 loop spans 15 amino acids. The CDR3 here is CASSSGTGVGETQYF. Here the CDR3 DNA reads TGCGCCAGCAGCTCCGGGACAGGGGTAGGAGAGACCCAGTACTTC. The full variable domain, completed using reference TRBV5-1 and TRBJ2-5, is KAGVTQTPRYLIKTRGQQVTLSCSPISGHRSVSWYQQTPGQGLQFLFEYFSETQRNKGNFPGRFSGRQFSNSRSEMNVSTLELGDSALYLCASSSGTGVGETQYFGPGTRLLVL.

This clone was observed a few times. This rearrangement joins TRBV18 to TRBJ1-3; D is possibly TRBD1 (5 bases). The ends were cut back, 1 base at V and 3 bases at J, with 13 bases in the middle. Germline lookup yields CDR1 KGHSH and CDR2 LQKENI. This CDR3 spans 16 amino acids. For the CDR3, the DNA is TGTGCCAGCTCACCACGTCAAACAGGCCTTGGAAACACCATATATTTT. Translation: CASSPRQTGLGNTIYF.

The chain joins TRBV6-6 to TRBJ1-3; D not resolved. The CDR3 is made up of 15 amino acids. Germline CDR1 reads MNHNY; CDR2 reads SVGAGI (reference sequence). V dropped 2 bases and J dropped 0 bases, with 8 bases sitting between them. CDR3 in DNA: TGTGCCAGCAGTTACGGCCGATCCTCTGGAAACACCATATATTTT. It is translated as CASSYGRSSGNTIYF.

The chain employs TRBV9 and TRBJ2-7, with 7 bases fitting TRBD1. Germline CDR1 SGDLS, CDR2 YYNGEE. This CDR3 spans 16 amino acids. The J segment lost 6 bases and the V segment lost 1 base, leaving 13 bases of the junction unmatched. DNA of the CDR3: TGTGCCAGCAGCGTAATTGGTGGACAGGTAATCAGCGAGCAGTACTTC. This gives the protein CASSVIGGQVISEQYF.

The table lists this clone with a count of one. J is TRBJ1-2 and V is TRBV7-8, with D possibly matching TRBD1 (6 bases). Trimming cost V 4 bases and J 14 bases, with 23 bases left between them. The CDR3 consists of 14 residues. The germline V gene has CDR1 SGHVS and CDR2 FQNEAQ. The CDR3 loop is CASSSERGHPEDTF. DNA of the CDR3: TGTGCCAGCAGCTCCGAGCGGGGACACCCGGAAGATACCTTC. Based on the CDR3 plus reference TRBV7-8 and TRBJ1-2, the full variable domain is GAGVSQSPRYKVAKRGQDVALRCDPISGHVSLFWYQQALGQGPEFLTYFQNEAQLDKSGLPSDRFFAERPEGSVSTLKIQRTQQEDSAVYLCASSSERGHPEDTFGSGTRLTVV.

Comments on this clone: Different DNA sequences within this sample yield the same CDR3. The rearrangement joins TRBV6-5 to TRBJ2-7; D may be TRBD1 (5 bases). This CDR3 comprises 13 residues. Germline V lookup: CDR1 MNHEY, CDR2 SVGAGI. V was cut by 2 bases and J by 4 bases, with 9 bases left in between. The CDR3 is CASSYRQGYEQYF. CDR3 coding DNA: TGTGCCAGCAGTTACCGTCAGGGTTACGAGCAGTACTTC.

This chain joins TRBV5-1 and TRBJ1-1, with D perhaps TRBD1 (6 bases). V lost 0 bases, J lost 1 base, and 13 bases lay in between. The CDR3 loop spans 16 amino acids. CDR1 SGHRS and CDR2 YFSETQ come from the germline V gene. CDR3 sequence: CASSLVRGFGNTEAFF. CDR3 bases: TGCGCCAGCAGCTTGGTGAGGGGGTTCGGGAACACTGAAGCTTTCTTT.

This chain links TRBV10-1 with TRBJ1-2, with D perhaps matching TRBD1 (5 bases). CDR3 length: 13 amino acids. CDR1 is WNHNN and CDR2 is SYGVQD in the germline V gene (reference sequence). Between the trimmed V and J ends, which lost 6 bases and 3 bases, there was a span of 11 bases. CDR3 in amino acids: CASSRDFDYGYTF. The CDR3 region has the DNA TGCGCCAGCAGCAGGGATTTCGACTATGGCTACACCTTC.

The chain recombines TRBV5-1 with TRBJ2-1, with 11 positions matching TRBD2. Per germline, CDR1 SGHRS and CDR2 YFSETQ. The J segment lost 6 bases and the V segment lost 4 bases, leaving 6 bases of the junction unmatched. This CDR3 region has 15 residues. The CDR3 DNA reads as TGCGCCAGCAGCGACGGGACTAGCGGTTTCAATGAGCAGTTCTTC. Amino acids: CASSDGTSGFNEQFF.

This rearrangement joins TRBV19 to TRBJ1-4, with D perhaps TRBD1 (6 bases). The CDR3 spans 15 residues. Deletions cut 5 bases from V and 10 bases from J, with 20 bases between. Germline assignment: CDR1 LNHDA and CDR2 SQIVND (reference sequence). The CDR3 here is CASSAAGTFRGKLFF. The CDR3 DNA reads as TGTGCCAGTAGTGCCGCGGGCACGTTCAGGGGAAAACTGTTTTTT.

The chain couples TRBV2 to TRBJ1-3; no reliable D call. Per germline, CDR1 SNHLY and CDR2 FYNNEI. CDR3 length: 15 residues. V was shortened by 4 bases and J by 0 bases, with 10 bases between the two germline ends. CDR3 amino acids: CASSVHVSSGNTIYF. The CDR3 region has the DNA TGTGCCAGCAGTGTCCACGTCAGCTCTGGAAACACCATATATTTT.

The chain recombines TRBV11-2 with TRBJ1-6, with D maybe TRBD1 (6 bases). CDR1 and CDR2 from the germline V gene are SGHAT and FQNNGV. This CDR3 spans 15 amino acids. The V gene lost 5 bases and the J gene lost 3 bases, with 11 bases spanning the gap. DNA of the CDR3: TGTGCCAGCAGCCGGGGGGCTGACTATAATTCACCCCTCCACTTT. Its protein is CASSRGADYNSPLHF.

The J gene is TRBJ1-2, the V gene TRBV6-5, with TRBD1 as a possible D gene (6 bases). The V gene lost 5 bases and the J gene lost 4 bases, with 14 bases spanning the gap. CDR3 length: 14 amino acids. Germline lookup yields CDR1 MNHEY and CDR2 SVGAGI. This CDR3 is CASSLIGGGYGYTF. The DNA of the CDR3 is TGTGCCAGCAGTCTAATTGGGGGCGGCTATGGCTACACCTTC.

The rearrangement joins TRBV5-6 to TRBJ1-2; 10 bases are shared with TRBD1. The germline CDR1 and CDR2 sequences are SGHDT and YYEEEE. The ends lost 6 bases at V and 6 bases at J; junction bases unmatched: 5. The CDR3 has 13 residues. The CDR3 is CASKGQGLDGYTF. In DNA, the CDR3 is TGTGCCAGCAAGGGACAGGGGCTCGATGGCTACACCTTC.